The rows below give T cell receptor beta chains drawn from one sample of a study of cytomegalovirus exposure and HLA in healthy donors. Data came from immunoSEQ multiplex PCR; TCRdb stores just in-frame clones and leaves some out. Among 130,000 to 150,000 clones listed, about 87% were seen once. Sequenced: PBMCs. These receptors all come from a woman aged 25 to 39 in good health and CMV-seropositive. Each CDR3 is given with its conserved first and last residue. D genes are given only for firm matches. For some rows the clone size is stated as once, few or many, or as a class when expanded; others skip it.

J gene: TRBJ2-7; V gene: TRBV6-1; clone size: NA; D gene: NA; CDR3 protein: CASGLWWDYEQYF; CDR3 DNA: TGTGCCAGCGGACTTTGGTGGGACTACGAGCAGTACTTC
J gene: TRBJ1-6; V gene: TRBV7-9; clone size: NA; D gene: NA; CDR3 protein: CASSQGLPLHF; CDR3 DNA: TGTGCCAGCTCCCAGGGTTTACCCCTCCACTTT
J gene: TRBJ1-2; V gene: TRBV6-5; clone size: NA; D gene: NA; CDR3 protein: CASSFQGKIGYTF; CDR3 DNA: TGTGCCAGCAGTTTCCAGGGGAAGATTGGCTACACCTTC
J gene: TRBJ2-7; V gene: TRBV10-1; clone size: NA; D gene: NA; CDR3 protein: CASSESYGSYEQYF; CDR3 DNA: TGCGCCAGCAGTGAGTCTTACGGCTCCTACGAGCAGTACTTC
J gene: TRBJ2-4; V gene: TRBV2; clone size: NA; D gene: NA; CDR3 protein: CASSEGSPIQYF; CDR3 DNA: TGTGCCAGCAGTGAGGGCAGCCCTATTCAGTACTTC
J gene: TRBJ2-2; V gene: TRBV5-1; clone size: NA; D gene: NA; CDR3 protein: CASSLTGSGTGELFF; CDR3 DNA: TGCGCCAGCAGCTTGACAGGGTCGGGGACCGGGGAGCTGTTTTTT
J gene: TRBJ2-3; V gene: TRBV9; clone size: NA; D gene: NA; CDR3 protein: CASSATSSDTQYF; CDR3 DNA: TGTGCCAGCAGTGCAACTAGTTCAGATACGCAGTATTTT
J gene: TRBJ1-4; V gene: TRBV7-9; clone size: NA; D gene: NA; CDR3 protein: CASSQQGSNEKLFF; CDR3 DNA: TGTGCCAGCAGCCAACAGGGATCTAATGAAAAACTGTTTTTT
J gene: TRBJ1-6; V gene: TRBV25-1; clone size: NA; D gene: NA; CDR3 protein: CASSDSKGVNSPLHF; CDR3 DNA: TGTGCCAGCAGTGATTCAAAGGGAGTTAATTCACCCCTCCACTTT
J gene: TRBJ2-7; V gene: TRBV27; clone size: NA; D gene: TRBD2; CDR3 protein: CASSLAGGEQYF; CDR3 DNA: TGTGCCAGCAGTTTAGCGGGAGGCGAGCAGTACTTC
J gene: TRBJ2-3; V gene: TRBV27; clone size: NA; D gene: TRBD2; CDR3 protein: CASSPTSGGWYTQYF; CDR3 DNA: TGTGCCAGCAGCCCGACTAGCGGGGGGTGGTATACGCAGTATTTT
J gene: TRBJ1-6; V gene: TRBV27; clone size: NA; D gene: NA; CDR3 protein: CASSPLRDSWSPLHF; CDR3 DNA: TGTGCCAGCAGTCCCCTGAGGGACTCGTGGTCGCCCCTCCACTTT
J gene: TRBJ1-1; V gene: TRBV7-9; clone size: NA; D gene: TRBD1; CDR3 protein: CASRAGTGGIEAFF; CDR3 DNA: TGTGCCAGCAGGGCGGGAACAGGGGGTATAGAAGCTTTCTTT
J gene: TRBJ2-2; V gene: TRBV6-1; clone size: NA; D gene: NA; CDR3 protein: CASTAFGLSTGELFF; CDR3 DNA: TGTGCCAGCACCGCTTTCGGACTGTCAACCGGGGAGCTGTTTTTT
J gene: TRBJ2-5; V gene: TRBV12-5; clone size: few; D gene: TRBD1; CDR3 protein: CASGYIADGQGGSQETQYF; CDR3 DNA: TGTGCTAGTGGCTACATCGCCGACGGACAGGGGGGCTCTCAAGAGACCCAGTACTTC
J gene: TRBJ2-7; V gene: TRBV6-6; clone size: NA; D gene: NA; CDR3 protein: CASSTQTVYEQYF; CDR3 DNA: TGTGCCAGCAGTACTCAGACAGTTTACGAGCAGTACTTC
J gene: TRBJ2-1; V gene: TRBV7-8; clone size: NA; D gene: TRBD2; CDR3 protein: CASSLATYREGLYEQFF; CDR3 DNA: TGTGCCAGCAGCTTAGCGACCTACCGGGAGGGCCTTTATGAGCAGTTCTTC
J gene: TRBJ2-1; V gene: TRBV28; clone size: NA; D gene: TRBD2; CDR3 protein: CASSYLAGYNEQFF; CDR3 DNA: TGTGCCAGCAGTTACCTAGCGGGATACAATGAGCAGTTCTTC
J gene: TRBJ1-1; V gene: TRBV6-1; clone size: NA; D gene: NA; CDR3 protein: CASSEPTGYTEAFF; CDR3 DNA: TGTGCCAGCAGTGAACCTACAGGTTACACTGAAGCTTTCTTT
J gene: TRBJ2-7; V gene: TRBV7-8; clone size: NA; D gene: TRBD1; CDR3 protein: CASSLVQGAYEQYF; CDR3 DNA: TGTGCCAGCAGCTTAGTCCAGGGGGCCTACGAGCAGTACTTC
J gene: TRBJ2-7; V gene: TRBV7-8; clone size: NA; D gene: TRBD2; CDR3 protein: CASSFGTSGYEQYF; CDR3 DNA: TGTGCCAGCAGCTTTGGGACTAGCGGCTACGAGCAGTACTTC
J gene: TRBJ2-5; V gene: TRBV27; clone size: NA; D gene: TRBD2; CDR3 protein: CASSSLAGGRGRETQYF; CDR3 DNA: TGTGCCAGCAGTTCCCTAGCGGGAGGGCGGGGTCGGGAGACCCAGTACTTC
J gene: TRBJ1-2; V gene: TRBV10-3; clone size: NA; D gene: NA; CDR3 protein: CAISEAVYGYTF; CDR3 DNA: TGTGCCATCAGTGAGGCGGTCTATGGCTACACCTTC
J gene: TRBJ2-1; V gene: TRBV27; clone size: NA; D gene: TRBD2; CDR3 protein: CASSPTRAGAAKIYNEQFF; CDR3 DNA: TGTGCCAGCAGTCCCACGAGAGCGGGGGCCGCGAAAATCTACAATGAGCAGTTCTTC
J gene: TRBJ1-1; V gene: TRBV6-1; clone size: few; D gene: NA; CDR3 protein: CASSDRENTEAFF; CDR3 DNA: TGTGCCAGCAGTGACAGGGAGAACACTGAAGCTTTCTTT
J gene: TRBJ1-3; V gene: TRBV5-8; clone size: NA; D gene: TRBD1; CDR3 protein: CASTATTGGGNTIYF; CDR3 DNA: TGTGCCAGCACCGCAACGACAGGGGGTGGAAACACCATATATTTT
J gene: TRBJ2-2; V gene: TRBV9; clone size: once; D gene: TRBD2; CDR3 protein: CASRRTSVDTGELFF; CDR3 DNA: TGTGCCAGCAGAAGGACTAGCGTTGACACCGGGGAGCTGTTTTTT
J gene: TRBJ2-7; V gene: TRBV18; clone size: NA; D gene: NA; CDR3 protein: CASSLSAGATYEQYF; CDR3 DNA: TGTGCCAGCTCACTCTCGGCAGGGGCCACCTACGAGCAGTACTTC
J gene: TRBJ1-1; V gene: TRBV4-1; clone size: NA; D gene: TRBD1; CDR3 protein: CASSPYPISDRGPTEAFF; CDR3 DNA: TGCGCCAGCAGCCCCTATCCCATTTCTGACAGGGGGCCCACTGAAGCTTTCTTT
J gene: TRBJ1-1; V gene: TRBV5-4; clone size: NA; D gene: NA; CDR3 protein: CASSLPGGNTEAFF; CDR3 DNA: TGTGCCAGCAGCTTGCCAGGAGGGAACACTGAAGCTTTCTTT
J gene: TRBJ2-1; V gene: TRBV11-3; clone size: NA; D gene: TRBD2; CDR3 protein: CASSLRVAGGLGEQFF; CDR3 DNA: TGTGCCAGCAGCTTAAGGGTAGCGGGGGGGCTGGGTGAGCAGTTCTTC
J gene: TRBJ1-2; V gene: TRBV7-2; clone size: NA; D gene: NA; CDR3 protein: CASSSEYRGYTF; CDR3 DNA: TGTGCCAGCAGCTCTGAATATCGGGGCTACACCTTC
J gene: TRBJ1-4; V gene: TRBV7-9; clone size: NA; D gene: TRBD1; CDR3 protein: CASSSHRGNEKLFF; CDR3 DNA: TGTGCCAGCAGCTCCCACAGGGGTAACGAAAAACTGTTTTTT
J gene: TRBJ1-2; V gene: TRBV5-4; clone size: NA; D gene: TRBD1; CDR3 protein: CASSNKTGSSGYTF; CDR3 DNA: TGTGCCAGCAGCAACAAGACAGGGAGCTCTGGCTACACCTTC
J gene: TRBJ2-6; V gene: TRBV5-1; clone size: NA; D gene: TRBD1; CDR3 protein: CASTEGASGANVLTF; CDR3 DNA: TGCGCCAGCACAGAGGGGGCTTCTGGGGCCAACGTCCTGACTTTC
J gene: TRBJ2-5; V gene: TRBV28; clone size: NA; D gene: NA; CDR3 protein: CASSGTVQETQYF; CDR3 DNA: TGTGCCAGCAGTGGCACAGTCCAAGAGACCCAGTACTTC